The 25 T cell receptor beta chains in this list originate from one sample, sequenced in a study of response to subunit inactivated influenza vaccine. In TCRdb, the RT-PCR reads were re-called with MiXCR into one record per CDR3 protein. The data hold 500,000 to 600,000 distinct CDR3 sequences, with less than 10% observed a single time. This specimen consisted of PBMCs from blood, obtained around 25 months after vaccination. Receptor source: a man between 50 and 70 years old who received an inactivated influenza vaccine.

J is TRBJ2-1 and V is TRBV10-1, with 14 nucleotides matching TRBD2. V dropped 4 bases and J dropped 9; count of bases not matched to a gene: 8. This CDR3 contains 16 residues. Germline CDR1 and CDR2: WNHNN and SYGVQD (reference sequence). CDR3 loop: CASSGTTSGGAFEQFF. The DNA for the CDR3 is TGCGCCAGCAGTGGAACGACTAGCGGGGGGGCCTTTGAGCAGTTCTTC.

This clonotype was recorded a few times. This chain joins TRBV19 and TRBJ2-5; no reliable D call. The germline V gene encodes CDR1 LNHDA and CDR2 SQIVND (reference sequence). The CDR3 contains 15 residues. V shed 8 bases and J shed 4 bases, with 20 bases lying between them. The CDR3 here is CASSRDKIRRETQYF. The CDR3 region has the DNA TGTGCCAGTTCGAGAGACAAAATTCGGCGAGAGACCCAGTACTTC. The complete variable domain, with remaining parts taken from reference TRBV19 and TRBJ2-5, reads DGGITQSPKYLFRKEGQNVTLSCEQNLNHDAMYWYRQDPGQGLRLIYYSQIVNDFQKGDIAEGYSVSREKKESFPLTVTSAQKNPTAFYLCASSRDKIRRETQYFGPGTRLLVL.

This clonotype was detected only a few times. CDR3 loop: CASSLGSGGGSPLHF. CDR3 sequence (DNA): TGTGCCAGCAGTTTAGGCTCCGGCGGGGGTTCACCCCTCCACTTT. The chain combines TRBV12-3 or TRBV12-4 with TRBJ1-6; the D gene is possibly TRBD1 (5 bases). CDR3 size: 15 residues. The V end lost 1 base, the J end lost 9 bases, and 13 bases lay between the germline ends.

The V and J genes are TRBV5-1 and TRBJ2-7, with 7 bases matching TRBD1. Germline V gene lookup returns CDR1 SGHRS and CDR2 YFSETQ. There are 15 residues in the CDR3. The V gene end was trimmed by 1 base and the J gene end by 5 bases; junction bases not matched to a gene: 9. The CDR3 is CASSLIRDRSNEQYF. In DNA form, the CDR3 reads TGCGCCAGCAGCTTGATACGGGACAGATCGAACGAGCAGTACTTC.

This clonotype was seen a handful of times. The chain links TRBV29-1 to TRBJ1-2; 8 nucleotides agree with TRBD1. This CDR3 is 16 amino acids long. CDR1 is SQVTM, CDR2 ANQGSEA, per germline. Trimming cost V 5 bases and J 0 bases; bases outside gene matches: 11. The CDR3 DNA follows: TGCAGCGTTACGACGGACAGGGCCCGAACTAACTATGGCTACACCTTC. Residues: CSVTTDRARTNYGYTF.

This clonotype was recorded at least ten times. The rearrangement joins TRBV5-6 to TRBJ2-1, with 13 bases lining up with TRBD2. CDR1 and CDR2 from the germline V gene are SGHDT and YYEEEE. The junction had 1 base not matched to a gene; V was cut back by 3 bases and J by 1 base. The CDR3 totals 16 residues. The CDR3 sequence is CASSSTSGGSYNEQFF. The CDR3 nucleotides read TGTGCCAGCAGCTCGACTAGCGGGGGGTCCTACAATGAGCAGTTCTTC.

This clonotype was detected a few times. V and J are TRBV28 and TRBJ1-2, with D uncertain. CDR1 and CDR2 (germline): MDHEN, SYDVKM. The V gene lost 5 bases and the J gene lost 0 bases, with 13 bases spanning the gap. This CDR3 has 15 residues. CDR3 amino acids: CASSVTDGANYGYTF. CDR3 nucleotides: TGTGCCAGCAGTGTCACGGACGGAGCTAACTATGGCTACACCTTC.

This clonotype was seen more than once but under ten times. The V and J genes are TRBV5-1 and TRBJ1-1; the D gene is possibly TRBD1 (6 bases). Trimming stripped 1 base from V and 11 bases from J, with 18 bases between. CDR3 length equals 14 residues. Germline-derived CDR1 and CDR2 are SGHRS and YFSETQ. Here the CDR3 reads CASSLTSRGTPAFF. For the CDR3, the DNA is TGCGCCAGCAGCTTGACAAGCAGGGGTACGCCTGCTTTCTTT.

This clonotype has at least ten counts. The V and J genes are TRBV29-1 and TRBJ2-1, with D possibly being TRBD2 (5 bases). Per germline, CDR1 SQVTM and CDR2 ANQGSEA. The CDR3 totals 14 residues. The V gene lost 6 bases and the J gene lost 4 bases, with 16 bases spanning the gap. The CDR3 is CSVQLVRSYNEQFF. In DNA, the CDR3 is TGCAGCGTGCAACTAGTGAGATCTTACAATGAGCAGTTCTTC.

The chain has TRBV7-3 and TRBJ2-3; 13 nucleotides agree with TRBD2. The germline CDR1 and CDR2 sequences are SGHTA and FQGTGA. The ends lost 5 bases at V and 5 bases at J; junction bases unmatched: 10. The CDR3 covers 17 residues. CDR3 residues: CASSAGTSGARGDTQYF. CDR3 nucleotide sequence: TGTGCCAGCAGCGCGGGGACTAGCGGGGCAAGGGGAGATACGCAGTATTTT.

This clonotype has only a few counts. The genes are TRBV20-1 and TRBJ2-3; possible D gene TRBD2, 6 bases. V lost 6 bases, J lost 0 bases, and 16 bases lay in between. This CDR3 spans 15 amino acids. CDR1 and CDR2 from the germline V gene are DFQATT and SNEGSKA (reference sequence). The CDR3 loop is CSAIPGLTSTDTQYF. The CDR3 nucleotides are TGCAGTGCCATCCCGGGACTCACGAGCACAGATACGCAGTATTTT.

V and J are TRBV2 and TRBJ2-7; 11 bases map to TRBD2. Germline-derived CDR1 and CDR2 are SNHLY and FYNNEI. The CDR3 is 15 residues long. The V and J ends lost 6 bases and 4 bases, in that order; junction bases with no gene match: 8. The CDR3 here is CASRTASGRMYEQYF. The DNA of the CDR3 is TGTGCCAGCAGGACCGCTAGCGGGAGGATGTACGAGCAGTACTTC.

This clonotype was found a few times. The chain recombines TRBV3-1 with TRBJ2-3, with 11 bases lining up with TRBD1. CDR3 length equals 16 residues. Germline V gene lookup returns CDR1 LGHDT and CDR2 YNNKEL (reference sequence). After removal of 4 bases from V and 1 base from J, the junction contained 4 bases not matched to a gene. CDR3 in DNA: TGTGCCAGCAGCCTTTGGACAGGGGGCGGCACAGATACGCAGTATTTT. It translates to CASSLWTGGGTDTQYF.

This clonotype was detected ten times or more. This chain connects TRBV12-3 or TRBV12-4 to TRBJ1-1; possibly TRBD1 for D (6 bases). Trimming pared 3 bases from V and 9 bases from J, leaving 14 bases between. This CDR3 contains 13 residues. The CDR3 region is CASSFVGQGKAFF. The CDR3 DNA sequence: TGTGCCAGCAGTTTCGTGGGACAAGGTAAAGCTTTCTTT.

The chain recombines TRBV12-3 or TRBV12-4 with TRBJ1-4, with D possibly TRBD1 on 5 matching bases. This CDR3 spans 14 amino acids. Between the trimmed V and J ends, which lost 4 bases and 7 bases, there was a span of 13 bases. CDR3 sequence (DNA): TGTGCCAGCAGTTGGTCCGGGGCTGGTGAAAAACTGTTTTTT. It translates to CASSWSGAGEKLFF.

This chain joins TRBV7-2 and TRBJ2-3; D gene ambiguous. Germline V lookup: CDR1 SGHTA, CDR2 FQGNSA. The CDR3 sequence is 13 residues long. Trimming shortened V by 2 bases and J by 6 bases, and 9 bases separated the two germline ends. CDR3 bases: TGTGCCAGCAGCTTATCCAAGGCGGATACGCAGTATTTT. Amino acids: CASSLSKADTQYF. The whole variable domain, filled in from reference TRBV7-2 and TRBJ2-3, reads GAGVSQSPSNKVTEKGKDVELRCDPISGHTALYWYRQSLGQGLEFLIYFQGNSAPDKSGLPSDRFSAERTGGSVSTLTIQRTQQEDSAVYLCASSLSKADTQYFGPGTRLTVL.

This clonotype was recorded many times. V is TRBV20-1 and J is TRBJ2-3; the D gene is possibly TRBD2 (6 bases). Germline CDR1 is DFQATT and CDR2 is SNEGSKA (reference sequence). CDR3 length equals 14 residues. Trimming removed 5 bases from V and 1 base from J, with 13 bases in between. The CDR3 DNA sequence: TGCAGTGCTGACCAGCGGGCCCGCACAGATACGCAGTATTTT. Its translation is CSADQRARTDTQYF.

This clonotype was observed a few times. The V gene is TRBV4-3, the J gene TRBJ2-7; D remains unclear. The CDR3 length is 15 residues. CDR1 and CDR2 from the germline V gene are LGHNA and YSLEER. The germline V and J ends were trimmed by 0 bases and 0 bases, with 9 bases remaining between them. In DNA, the CDR3 is TGCGCCAGCAGCCAAGACAGATTTGCCTCCTACGAGCAGTACTTC. Amino acid sequence: CASSQDRFASYEQYF.

In its sample, this clonotype was seen a few times. J is TRBJ1-4 and V is TRBV7-9; possibly TRBD1 for D (5 bases). The CDR3 sequence is 14 residues long. The ends were cut back, 5 bases at V and 4 bases at J, with 11 bases in the middle. Germline-derived CDR1 and CDR2 are SEHNR and FQNEAQ (reference sequence). The CDR3 region is CASSQTVLNEKLFF. The CDR3 bases are TGTGCCAGCAGCCAGACAGTGCTTAATGAAAAACTGTTTTTT.

This clonotype was picked up many times. This sequence joins TRBV19 and TRBJ2-7, with 7 bases fitting TRBD2. Trimming took 1 base from V and 2 from J; bases not matched to a gene: 2. Germline CDR1 LNHDA, CDR2 SQIVND (reference sequence). The CDR3 loop spans 14 amino acids. The DNA of the CDR3 is TGTGCCAGTAGTATAGGAGCGGGACCCTACGAGCAGTACTTC. The encoded protein is CASSIGAGPYEQYF.

In its sample, this clonotype was seen many times. This chain links TRBV15 with TRBJ2-7; perhaps TRBD2 as D (5 bases). The CDR3 covers 14 residues. Trimming took off 1 base at V and 1 base at J, with 8 bases between the two ends. CDR1 and CDR2 (germline): LNHNV, YYDKDF (reference sequence). In DNA, the CDR3 is TGTGCCACCAGCAGAGGCCGGGATTCCTACGAGCAGTACTTC. Translated, it gives CATSRGRDSYEQYF.

The rearrangement links TRBV4-2 to TRBJ2-7; TRBD2 matches 7 bases. Germline CDR1 is LGHNA and CDR2 is YNFKEQ. The CDR3 is 15 residues long. Trimming removed 1 base from V and 1 base from J; junction bases left unmatched: 4. CDR3 coding DNA: TGTGCCAGCAGCCAAGTTCTAGCGGAATCCTACGAGCAGTACTTC. It translates to CASSQVLAESYEQYF.

This clonotype has at least ten counts. The chain couples TRBV7-9 to TRBJ2-1; D perhaps matches TRBD1 (5 bases). The germline gives CDR1 SEHNR, CDR2 FQNEAQ (reference sequence). Trimming stripped 4 bases from V and 7 bases from J, with 20 bases between. The CDR3 extends over 16 amino acids. The CDR3 spells CASSSLDSTLGNEQFF. Written as DNA, the CDR3 is TGTGCCAGCAGCTCCCTCGACAGCACCCTTGGGAATGAGCAGTTCTTC.

V is TRBV6-5 and J is TRBJ1-3; D call uncertain. CDR1 and CDR2 from the germline V gene are MNHEY and SVGAGI. This CDR3 comprises 16 residues. V gave up 0 bases and J gave up 1 base, with 10 bases separating them. The CDR3 region has the DNA TGTGCCAGCAGTTACTCCGCTTTGGGGTCTGGAAACACCATATATTTT. It yields the protein CASSYSALGSGNTIYF.

This clonotype was detected many times. V and J are TRBV20-1 and TRBJ2-1; D ambiguous. Trimming took off 3 bases at V and 3 bases at J, with 0 bases between the two ends. The CDR3 is 10 residues long. Germline loops: CDR1 DFQATT, CDR2 SNEGSKA (reference sequence). CDR3 coding DNA: TGCAGTGCTAGCTACAATGAGCAGTTCTTC. It codes for CSASYNEQFF.